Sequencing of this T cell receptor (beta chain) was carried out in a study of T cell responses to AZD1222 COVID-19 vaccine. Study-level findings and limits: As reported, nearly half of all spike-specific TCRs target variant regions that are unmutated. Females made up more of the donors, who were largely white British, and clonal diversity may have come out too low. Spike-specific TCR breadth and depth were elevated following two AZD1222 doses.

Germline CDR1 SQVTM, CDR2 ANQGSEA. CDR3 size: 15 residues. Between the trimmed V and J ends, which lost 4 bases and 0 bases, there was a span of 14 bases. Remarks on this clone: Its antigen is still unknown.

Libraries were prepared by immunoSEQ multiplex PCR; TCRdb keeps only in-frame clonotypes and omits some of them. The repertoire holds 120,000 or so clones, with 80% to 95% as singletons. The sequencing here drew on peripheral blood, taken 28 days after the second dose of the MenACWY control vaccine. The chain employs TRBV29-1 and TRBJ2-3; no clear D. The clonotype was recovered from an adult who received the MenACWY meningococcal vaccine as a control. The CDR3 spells CSVGLLGISTDTQYF. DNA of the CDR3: TGCAGCGTTGGACTTTTGGGGATAAGCACAGATACGCAGTATTTT.